What follows are 32 T cell receptor beta chains derived from one specimen sequenced in a study of T cells after yellow fever vaccination. Each CDR3 protein gets one entry after TCRdb re-called the 5' RACE reads with MiXCR. The sample gives about 20,000 distinct CDR3 sequences, around 5% of which show up once; around 19% is in the top ten. Sequences were derived from PBMCs, either bulk or a sorted T-cell subset (CD4+, CD8+, memory, or dextramer-sorted; not recorded which), sampled 35 to 50 days after the first yellow fever vaccination. These receptors came from a man between 18 and 35 years old who received the YFV17D yellow fever vaccine.

This clonotype was detected many times. The chain joins TRBV7-2 to TRBJ2-2; TRBD1 matches at 11 bases. The CDR3 has 15 amino acids. Per the germline V gene, CDR1 is SGHTA and CDR2 is FQGNSA. V shed 3 bases and J 5 bases; nucleotides not matched to a gene: 2. CDR3 sequence reads: CASSFGQGATGELFF. CDR3 sequence (DNA): TGTGCCAGCAGCTTTGGACAGGGGGCTACCGGGGAGCTGTTTTTT.

This clonotype was counted many times. The chain employs TRBV20-1 and TRBJ2-7; 9 positions match TRBD1. The V gene end was trimmed by 6 bases and the J gene end by 4 bases; junction bases not matched to a gene: 10. Per the germline V gene, CDR1 is DFQATT and CDR2 is SNEGSKA (reference sequence). CDR3 length: 14 amino acids. The CDR3 loop reads CSARPGQGRYEQYF. DNA of the CDR3: TGCAGTGCCAGACCGGGACAGGGTCGGTACGAGCAGTACTTC.

Many counts were recorded for this clonotype. The rearrangement uses TRBV20-1 and TRBJ1-1; 9 bases agree with TRBD1. CDR1 and CDR2 (germline): DFQATT, SNEGSKA (reference sequence). The V segment lost 6 bases and the J segment 4 bases; nucleotides outside the gene matches: 6. This CDR3 contains 13 residues. The CDR3 coding sequence is TGCAGTGCCCCTGGACAGGGGCGCACTGAAGCTTTCTTT. Its protein product is CSAPGQGRTEAFF.

This clonotype was counted ten times or more. J is TRBJ2-1 and V is TRBV20-1; TRBD1 matches at 8 bases. V lost 5 bases to trimming and J lost 3 bases; unmatched junction nucleotides: 9. Germline CDR1 reads DFQATT; CDR2 reads SNEGSKA (reference sequence). The CDR3 is 15 amino acids. The CDR3 nucleotides are TGCAGTGCTCCCCGGACAGGGACTTTCTACAATGAGCAGTTCTTC. Translating it yields CSAPRTGTFYNEQFF.

This clonotype was detected ten times or more. The chain recombines TRBV2 with TRBJ2-5; TRBD2 aligns across 10 bases. The CDR3 runs 12 residues. V was pared by 8 bases and J by 5 bases, with 2 bases of the junction left unmatched. Looked up from germline, CDR1 is SNHLY and CDR2 is FYNNEI. CDR3 sequence (DNA): TGTGCCAGCTCGACTAGCGGGGAGACCCAGTACTTC. Its translation is CASSTSGETQYF.

This clonotype was counted many times. The chain has TRBV4-1 and TRBJ2-5; 8 nucleotides line up with TRBD1. The CDR3 is made up of 15 amino acids. Unmatched junction bases numbered 10, after V lost 5 bases and J lost 5 bases. From germline, CDR1 is MGHRA and CDR2 YSYEKL. Here the CDR3 reads CASSIRTGPRETQYF. The CDR3 DNA reads TGCGCCAGCAGCATCCGGACAGGGCCGAGGGAGACCCAGTACTTC.

This clonotype was seen ten or more times. The chain uses TRBV3-1 and TRBJ2-3; D call uncertain. Per germline, CDR1 LGHDT and CDR2 YNNKEL (reference sequence). V was shortened by 3 bases and J by 2 bases, with 3 bases between the two germline ends. The CDR3 runs 12 residues. Here the CDR3 reads CASSQDTDTQYF. CDR3 DNA sequence: TGTGCCAGCAGCCAGGACACAGATACGCAGTATTTT.

This clonotype was found many times. This sequence joins TRBV30 and TRBJ2-1, with unresolved D. Germline V gives CDR1 GTSNPN, CDR2 SVGIG (reference sequence). The CDR3 consists of 11 residues. Trimming cost V 3 bases and J 4 bases, with 4 bases left between them. CDR3 sequence: CAWRGYNEQFF. The CDR3 DNA is TGTGCCTGGAGGGGATACAATGAGCAGTTCTTC.

This clonotype was counted many times. The chain couples TRBV5-5 to TRBJ2-1; a weak D match, TRBD2 (5 bases). The CDR3 runs to 16 residues. Trimming left V 5 bases short and J 3 bases short, with 18 bases between. The germline V gene has CDR1 SGHKS and CDR2 YYEKEE (reference sequence). The CDR3 DNA follows: TGTGCCAGCAGTTTCGGAGGCCTAGCATACTACAATGAGCAGTTCTTC. Protein sequence: CASSFGGLAYYNEQFF.

This clonotype was observed at least ten times. This chain joins TRBV5-1 and TRBJ1-6, with no clear D. Trimming pared 0 bases from V and 5 bases from J, leaving 9 bases between. CDR1 is SGHRS, CDR2 YFSETQ, per germline. This CDR3 has 15 residues. The CDR3 protein is CASSLDRAHNSPLHF. In DNA, the CDR3 is TGCGCCAGCAGCTTGGACCGGGCCCATAATTCACCCCTCCACTTT.

This clonotype showed up many times. The chain has TRBV20-1 and TRBJ2-3; 8 positions match TRBD2. CDR3 length equals 12 residues. Germline CDR1 reads DFQATT; CDR2 reads SNEGSKA (reference sequence). Trimming removed 8 bases from V and 6 bases from J; junction bases left unmatched: 7. The CDR3 region has the DNA TGCAGTTCACATAGCGGGGTGGATACGCAGTATTTT. This sequence encodes CSSHSGVDTQYF.

Details on this clonotype: Relative to the germline gene, one junction end is altered; a read error may explain this. The chain is built from TRBV7-7 and TRBJ2-7, with 8 bases matching TRBD1. The V gene's germline CDR1 is SSHAT and CDR2 FNYEAQ (reference sequence). This CDR3 contains 13 residues. CDR3 loop: CARSFGQGYEQYF. Written as DNA, the CDR3 is TGTGCCAGAAGCTTTGGACAGGGCTACGAGCAGTACTTC.

This clonotype was seen repeatedly, ten times or more. The V gene is TRBV5-4, the J gene TRBJ2-3, with TRBD2 matching over 11 bases. V shed 3 bases and J 5 bases; nucleotides not matched to a gene: 11. The germline V gene has CDR1 SGHNT and CDR2 YYREEE (reference sequence). CDR3 length equals 17 residues. The CDR3 here is CASSSGVAGGRKDTQYF. CDR3 sequence (DNA): TGTGCCAGCAGCTCCGGGGTAGCGGGGGGGCGAAAAGATACGCAGTATTTT.

The chain has TRBV7-8 and TRBJ1-4; D is undetermined. Germline CDR1 is SGHVS and CDR2 is FQNEAQ. V lost 4 bases and J 8 bases, leaving 14 bases between the germline ends. The CDR3 runs 14 residues. CDR3 in DNA: TGTGCCAGCAGCTCGAGGAGCATTGGAGAAAAACTGTTTTTT. Amino acid sequence: CASSSRSIGEKLFF.

This clonotype was seen ten or more times. This chain uses TRBV2 with TRBJ2-1; D ambiguous. Trimming cost V 0 bases and J 8 bases, with 8 bases left between them. Germline V gene data show CDR1 as SNHLY and CDR2 as FYNNEI. The CDR3 runs to 13 residues. The CDR3 spells CASSEAVNDEQFF. CDR3 DNA sequence: TGTGCCAGCAGTGAAGCGGTAAACGATGAGCAGTTCTTC.

The chain joins TRBV3-1 to TRBJ1-1, with a weak D call TRBD1 (5 bases). Trimming stripped 8 bases from V and 5 bases from J, with 15 bases between. CDR1 and CDR2 (germline): LGHDT, YNNKEL (reference sequence). There are 13 residues in the CDR3. In DNA form, the CDR3 reads TGTGCCAGCGGCTTTGGCAGGACAACTGAAGCTTTCTTT. It encodes CASGFGRTTEAFF.

In its sample, this clonotype was seen many times. The J gene is TRBJ1-2, the V gene TRBV6-1, with D unresolved. Germline values: CDR1 MNHNS, CDR2 SASEGT. The CDR3 runs to 14 residues. Trimming stripped 0 bases from V and 3 bases from J, with 8 bases between. The CDR3 protein is CASSEAVWDYGYTF. CDR3 bases: TGTGCCAGCAGTGAAGCGGTATGGGACTATGGCTACACCTTC.

This clonotype was seen repeatedly, ten times or more. This chain links TRBV4-2 with TRBJ1-2; D is ambiguous. This CDR3 is 17 amino acids long. V was pared by 1 base and J by 4 bases, with 19 bases between. Germline V gene sequence: CDR1 LGHNA, CDR2 YNFKEQ. This chain's CDR3 is CASSQAYLRQTLYGYTF. The CDR3 nucleotides read TGTGCCAGCAGCCAAGCGTACCTTCGGCAGACACTCTATGGCTACACCTTC.

The table lists this clonotype with many counts. This chain connects TRBV7-2 to TRBJ2-3; the match to TRBD2 covers 11 bases. The V segment lost 1 base and the J segment 5 bases; nucleotides outside the gene matches: 2. The CDR3 has 15 residues. Germline V gene sequence: CDR1 SGHTA, CDR2 FQGNSA. Here the CDR3 DNA reads TGTGCCAGCAGCTTAGGACTAGCGGGGAAAGATACGCAGTATTTT. Translating gives CASSLGLAGKDTQYF.

Ten or more counts support this clonotype. This chain joins TRBV4-3 and TRBJ2-6; D is unclear. Germline V CDR1 and CDR2: LGHNA, YSLEER. With 1 base removed from V and 0 bases from J, the gap between germline ends came to 4 bases. The length of the CDR3 is 15 residues. In DNA, the CDR3 is TGCGCCAGCAGCCAAGTAGTCTCTGGGGCCAACGTCCTGACTTTC. Amino acids: CASSQVVSGANVLTF.

This clonotype was counted many times. CDR3 region: CASSPPQAGANNEQFF. As DNA, the CDR3 is TGTGCCAGCAGCCCTCCTCAAGCGGGGGCCAATAATGAGCAGTTCTTC. This sequence joins TRBV11-2 and TRBJ2-1; TRBD2 aligns across 8 bases. V was clipped by 5 bases and J by 7 bases; unmatched bases: 13. The germline V gene encodes CDR1 SGHAT and CDR2 FQNNGV. This CDR3 is 16 amino acids long.

In the case of this clonotype: A read error may explain this, as a much larger clone is one base away. The rearrangement uses TRBV7-9 and TRBJ2-2, with a weak D call TRBD1 (6 bases). The CDR3 has 15 residues. Germline assignment: CDR1 SEHNR and CDR2 FQNEAQ (reference sequence). The CDR3 nucleotides read TGTGCCAGCAGCCAGGACTCAGGGGACACCGGGGAGCTGGTTTTT. The encoded protein is CASSQDSGDTGELVF.

This clonotype was observed at least ten times. This chain joins TRBV20-1 and TRBJ2-1; D is unresolved. Per the germline V gene, CDR1 is DFQATT and CDR2 is SNEGSKA (reference sequence). This CDR3 has 13 amino acids. V was trimmed by 0 bases and J by 9 bases, leaving 12 bases between them. Here the CDR3 reads CSAREPGVTEQFF. The CDR3, as DNA: TGCAGTGCTAGAGAACCGGGCGTCACTGAGCAGTTCTTC.

Worth noting for this clonotype: A much larger clonotype is one base distant, so this may be a read error. The gene calls are TRBV7-2 and TRBJ2-1; maybe TRBD2 (6 bases). CDR1 is SGHTA, CDR2 FQGNSA, per germline. The CDR3 is made up of 14 amino acids. V was trimmed by 7 bases and J by 2 bases, leaving 12 bases between them. CDR3: CASKPGEAYNEQFF. The CDR3 nucleotides are TGTGCCAGCAAGCCCGGGGAGGCCTACAATGAGCAGTTCTTC. The full variable domain, its missing parts supplied by reference TRBV7-2 and TRBJ2-1, is GAGVSQSPSNKVTEKGKDVELRCDPISGHTALYWYRQSLGQGLEFLIYFQGNSAPDKSGLPSDRFSAERTGGSVSTLTIQRTQQEDSAVYLCASKPGEAYNEQFFGPGTRLTVL.

The V and J genes are TRBV19 and TRBJ2-5; 9 bases fit TRBD1. This CDR3 contains 15 residues. Germline V gene lookup returns CDR1 LNHDA and CDR2 SQIVND (reference sequence). The J segment lost 10 bases and the V segment lost 9 bases, leaving 18 bases of the junction unmatched. The CDR3 DNA is TGTGCCAGCTCGCCACCGGGACAGGGTAAGCGGATCCAGTACTTC. Encoded protein: CASSPPGQGKRIQYF.

The sample holds many counts of this clonotype. This sequence joins TRBV5-1 and TRBJ2-7; D possibly corresponds to TRBD2 (5 bases). CDR3 length: 13 residues. Trimming shortened V by 4 bases and J by 4 bases, and 12 bases separated the two germline ends. Germline lookup yields CDR1 SGHRS and CDR2 YFSETQ. As DNA, the CDR3 is TGCGCCAGCAGCCCGAGCGGCGGTTACGAGCAGTACGTC. This encodes CASSPSGGYEQYV.

This clonotype was counted ten times or more. The chain recombines TRBV25-1 with TRBJ2-7, with D perhaps TRBD2 (7 bases). CDR1 and CDR2 from the germline V gene are MGHDK and SYGVNS. The CDR3 runs 14 residues. V lost 7 bases, J lost 3 bases, and 16 bases lay in between. This CDR3 is CASTGRGGFYEQYF. The CDR3 DNA follows: TGTGCCAGCACCGGAAGGGGGGGGTTCTACGAGCAGTACTTC.

This clonotype was counted many times. The gene calls are TRBV5-1 and TRBJ2-1, with TRBD1 identical over 10 bases. The CDR3 covers 13 residues. After removal of 4 bases from V and 8 bases from J, the junction contained 3 bases not matched to a gene. CDR1 and CDR2 from the germline V gene are SGHRS and YFSETQ. DNA for the CDR3: TGCGCCAGCAGCCTAGGGACAGGGGATGAGCAGTTCTTC. Translation: CASSLGTGDEQFF.

This clonotype showed up many times. The gene calls are TRBV2 and TRBJ1-4, with D possibly being TRBD1 (6 bases). Per the germline V gene, CDR1 is SNHLY and CDR2 is FYNNEI. The CDR3 sequence is 15 residues long. V gave up 6 bases and J gave up 1 base, with 12 bases separating them. The CDR3 region has the DNA TGTGCCAGCAGCCAGACAGGCGGAACTAATGAAAAACTGTTTTTT. Protein: CASSQTGGTNEKLFF.

This clonotype was seen repeatedly, ten times or more. The chain employs TRBV7-2 and TRBJ1-4, with 10 bases matching TRBD1. CDR3 length: 15 residues. Germline CDR1 is SGHTA and CDR2 is FQGNSA. The ends lost 5 bases at V and 8 bases at J; junction bases unmatched: 8. CDR3: CASSASGTGAEKLFF. The CDR3 DNA reads TGTGCCAGCAGCGCTTCCGGGACAGGGGCGGAAAAACTGTTTTTT. Full variable domain (missing parts from reference TRBV7-2 and TRBJ1-4): GAGVSQSPSNKVTEKGKDVELRCDPISGHTALYWYRQSLGQGLEFLIYFQGNSAPDKSGLPSDRFSAERTGGSVSTLTIQRTQQEDSAVYLCASSASGTGAEKLFFGSGTQLSVL.

This clonotype was seen ten or more times. The junction shows a germline mismatch at one end, possibly a read error. This chain joins TRBV11-3 and TRBJ2-1, with D perhaps being TRBD1 or TRBD2 (5 bases each). Germline CDR1 reads SGHNT; CDR2 reads YENEEA. The CDR3 is made up of 15 amino acids. CDR3 sequence: CASSLGAAAYNEQFF. The DNA for the CDR3 is TGTGCCAGCAGTTTAGGGGCAGCGGCCTACAATGAGCAGTTCTTC.

There are many counts of this clonotype. The V call is TRBV3-1, the J call TRBJ1-1; D unclear. This CDR3 is 15 amino acids long. V was shortened by 4 bases and J by 4 bases, with 16 bases between the two germline ends. The germline gives CDR1 LGHDT, CDR2 YNNKEL (reference sequence). The CDR3 DNA reads as TGTGCCAGCAGCCCCGGTTTGGGGTTGGGCACTGAAGCTTTCTTT. It yields the protein CASSPGLGLGTEAFF. Looking up the rest from reference TRBV3-1 and TRBJ1-1 gives the full variable domain: DTAVSQTPKYLVTQMGNDKSIKCEQNLGHDTMYWYKQDSKKFLKIMFSYNNKELIINETVPNRFSPKSPDKAHLNLHINSLELGDSAVYFCASSPGLGLGTEAFFGQGTRLTVV.